A selection of T cell receptor beta chains follows, all from one sample in a study of early T cells in non-severe SARS-CoV-2 infection. TCRdb re-called the 5' RACE reads with MiXCR, one entry per CDR3 protein. Counted here are tens of thousands of distinct CDR3 sequences, 8% to 10% occurring once; the ten biggest clones make up 8.6%. The sequenced sample was whole blood. The receptors stem from an adult who was a healthcare worker with PCR-confirmed SARS-CoV-2 infection or an uninfected control (not recorded which). Each CDR3 is given with its conserved first and last residue. D genes are given only for firm matches. A clone size is listed for some rows: how often the clone was seen (once, few, many), or a class if it is expanded.

V gene	clone size	J gene	CDR3 length	D gene	CDR3 protein	CDR3 DNA
TRBV6-6	.	TRBJ1-2	12	.	CASRPRLYGYTF	TGTGCCAGCAGACCACGCTTGTATGGCTACACCTTC
TRBV29-1	many	TRBJ1-2	13	.	CSVEDSPGYGYTF	TGCAGCGTTGAAGATTCTCCAGGCTATGGCTACACCTTC
TRBV12-3/TRBV12-4	many	TRBJ2-5	13	.	CASSFWDRKTQYF	TGTGCCAGCAGTTTCTGGGACCGTAAGACCCAGTACTTC
TRBV5-4	many	TRBJ2-3	14	.	CASSLRVVTDTQYF	TGTGCCAGCAGCTTGAGGGTTGTGACGGATACGCAGTATTTT
TRBV7-9	.	TRBJ2-7	16	.	CASSLGSNRGGAEQYF	TGTGCCAGCAGCTTAGGCTCGAACAGGGGGGGTGCCGAGCAGTACTTC
TRBV2	many	TRBJ2-5	15	TRBD2	CASGGTSGIGETQYF	TGTGCCAGCGGAGGGACTAGCGGGATTGGAGAGACCCAGTACTTC
TRBV20-1	few	TRBJ1-3	15	.	CSASGGPPGGNTIYF	TGCAGTGCTAGTGGGGGGCCGCCAGGAGGAAACACCATATATTTT
TRBV13	.	TRBJ2-7	13	.	CASSLGETYEQYF	TGTGCCAGCAGCTTAGGAGAAACCTACGAGCAGTACTTC
TRBV5-1	.	TRBJ1-2	14	.	CASSLAPDISGYTF	TGCGCCAGCAGCTTGGCCCCGGACATATCTGGCTACACCTTC
TRBV6-2/TRBV6-3	many	TRBJ2-1	16	.	CASSYSRGSSYNEQFF	TGTGCCAGCAGTTACTCGAGGGGTAGCTCCTACAATGAGCAGTTCTTC
TRBV6-1	.	TRBJ2-3	16	.	CASRDIERSFTDTQYF	TGTGCCAGCAGGGATATCGAGCGGAGCTTTACAGATACGCAGTATTTT
TRBV5-8	many	TRBJ2-3	15	TRBD1	CASSTGQGRTDTQYF	TGTGCCAGCAGCACGGGACAGGGGAGGACAGATACGCAGTATTTT
TRBV7-9	many	TRBJ2-1	13	.	CASSPFLSHEQFF	TGTGCCAGCAGCCCATTTTTAAGTCATGAGCAGTTCTTC
TRBV20-1	many	TRBJ1-2	12	.	CSASLSGASYTF	TGCAGTGCTAGTCTTTCAGGGGCTAGCTACACCTTC
TRBV27	many	TRBJ2-3	15	.	CASSWGGTNTDTQYF	TGTGCCAGCAGTTGGGGCGGGACGAACACAGATACGCAGTATTTT
TRBV6-6	.	TRBJ2-1	12	.	CASSYVQVEQFF	TGTGCCAGCAGTTACGTGCAGGTTGAGCAGTTCTTC
TRBV20-1	few	TRBJ2-3	13	TRBD1	CSARDEGTGKQYF	TGCAGTGCTAGAGATGAGGGGACAGGGAAGCAGTATTTT